These 19 T cell receptor beta chains share one sample of origin, sequenced in a study of metastatic and nonmetastatic thyroid tumors. Using MiXCR, TCRdb re-called clones from the PCR reads. The sample contains about 18,000 clones, 30% to 35% of which appear only once. There were no patients who had received any treatment before thyroid surgery. The sample comprised tumor tissue. The receptors shown here come from a male donor with papillary thyroid cancer or a benign thyroid nodule (not recorded which). Some clones in this sample may be carry-over from other donors' samples.

This clone was found many times. The genes are TRBV5-5 and TRBJ1-2, with D perhaps TRBD1 (6 bases). In germline, CDR1 is SGHKS, CDR2 YYEKEE (reference sequence). CDR3 length: 16 residues. The V gene lost 3 bases and the J gene lost 5 bases, with 20 bases spanning the gap. The CDR3 loop is CASSSGTGFSYYGYTF. Written as DNA, the CDR3 is TGTGCCAGCAGCTCTGGTACAGGGTTCTCGTATTATGGCTACACCTTC.

To note about this clone: A read error may be the cause here, since a much bigger clone is one base away. At the DNA level, this CDR3 is encoded by other sequences in the same sample as well. This rearrangement joins TRBV19 to TRBJ2-7; unclear D gene. In germline, CDR1 is LNHDA, CDR2 SQIVND (reference sequence). The CDR3 runs to 12 residues. CDR3 sequence reads: CASSTSSYEQYF. DNA of the CDR3: TGTGCCAGTAGTACAAGTTCCTATGAGCAGTACTTC.

The rearrangement joins TRBV30 to TRBJ2-7, with D perhaps TRBD2 (5 bases). CDR3 length equals 13 residues. Trimming took off 0 bases at V and 4 bases at J, with 10 bases between the two ends. CDR1 is GTSNPN and CDR2 is SVGIG in the germline V gene (reference sequence). The CDR3 DNA is TGTGCCTGGAGTGTACGGGGTGGGTACGAGCAGTACTTC. Translating gives CAWSVRGGYEQYF. Full variable domain (remainder filled in from reference TRBV30 and TRBJ2-7): SQTIHQWPATLVQPVGSPLSLECTVEGTSNPNLYWYRQAAGRGLQLLFYSVGIGQISSEVPQNLSASRPQDRQFILSSKKLLLSDSGFYLCAWSVRGGYEQYFGPGTRLTVT.

This clone occurred many times. The chain uses TRBV10-2 and TRBJ2-5; a weak D match, TRBD2 (6 bases). Trimming stripped 1 base from V and 5 bases from J, with 14 bases between. The CDR3 runs 15 residues. CDR1 is WSHSY, CDR2 SAAADI, per germline. DNA of the CDR3: TGCGCCAGCAGTGAGTTGGGGCTCGGAGGGGAGACCCAGTACTTC. It codes for CASSELGLGGETQYF.

The gene calls are TRBV4-2 and TRBJ2-7; D is perhaps TRBD1 or TRBD2 (5 bases each). This CDR3 is 17 amino acids long. Germline V gene lookup returns CDR1 LGHNA and CDR2 YNFKEQ. V was trimmed by 4 bases and J by 3 bases, leaving 22 bases between them. The CDR3 sequence is CASSPFNWGPGIYEQYF. The CDR3, as DNA: TGTGCCAGCAGCCCTTTTAATTGGGGACCGGGTATCTACGAGCAGTACTTC.

This clone has a count of ten or more. The chain combines TRBV28 with TRBJ1-1, with D unclear. The CDR3 covers 13 residues. The germline V and J ends were trimmed by 5 bases and 8 bases, with 15 bases remaining between them. CDR1 MDHEN and CDR2 SYDVKM come from the germline V gene. CDR3 sequence (DNA): TGTGCCAGCAGTCCGAATCTAGGTACAGAAGCTTTCTTT. The encoded protein is CASSPNLGTEAFF.

This clone is medium-sized by share. V and J are TRBV5-1 and TRBJ1-6; D perhaps matches TRBD1 (5 bases). The CDR3 covers 15 residues. Germline values: CDR1 SGHRS, CDR2 YFSETQ. Trimming removed 0 bases from V and 8 bases from J, with 12 bases in between. The CDR3: CASSLEGRGDSPLHF. As DNA, the CDR3 is TGCGCCAGCAGCTTGGAAGGGCGAGGGGATTCACCCCTCCACTTT.

This clone was counted many times. This sequence joins TRBV20-1 and TRBJ1-2, with 10 bases lining up with TRBD1. The J segment lost 4 bases and the V segment lost 0 bases, leaving 11 bases of the junction unmatched. Germline V gene data show CDR1 as DFQATT and CDR2 as SNEGSKA (reference sequence). This CDR3 has 17 amino acids. The CDR3 DNA reads as TGCAGTGCTAGAGACCCTGTAGGGGACAGGGGTTTCTATGGCTACACCTTC. Translated, it gives CSARDPVGDRGFYGYTF.

Regarding this clone: One end of the junction is discordant with germline, which a read error may explain. The chain has TRBV11-1 and TRBJ2-3; weak D call: TRBD2 (6 bases). Germline assignment: CDR1 SGHAT and CDR2 FQDESV (reference sequence). The CDR3 extends over 16 amino acids. As DNA, the CDR3 is TGTGCCAGCAGCGCCCGACTCGCGGGGAGCACAGATTCGCAGTATTTT. Amino acids: CASSARLAGSTDSQYF.

The chain is built from TRBV20-1 and TRBJ2-7, with TRBD1 identical over 9 bases. The trim removed 6 bases at V and 7 bases at J, leaving 4 bases unmatched. The germline V gene encodes CDR1 DFQATT and CDR2 SNEGSKA (reference sequence). The CDR3 length is 11 residues. The CDR3 reads CSAGTGREQYF. CDR3 sequence (DNA): TGCAGTGCCGGGACAGGGCGTGAGCAGTACTTC.

This sequence joins TRBV6-1 and TRBJ1-6; 7 bases match TRBD1. Trimming at V came to 5 bases and at J to 0 bases, leaving 7 bases not matched to a gene. CDR1 MNHNS and CDR2 SASEGT come from the germline V gene. The CDR3 totals 17 residues. In nucleotides, the CDR3 is TGTGCCAGCAGTAGACCGGGACAGCGCTCCTATAATTCACCCCTCCACTTT. Translating gives CASSRPGQRSYNSPLHF.

This clone is a singleton in its sample. The chain links TRBV7-3 to TRBJ2-3, with D possibly matching TRBD2 (6 bases). The germline V gene encodes CDR1 SGHTA and CDR2 FQGTGA. Trimming pared 9 bases from V and 2 bases from J, leaving 18 bases between. CDR3 length: 15 amino acids. The CDR3 nucleotides are TGTGCCAGTAGCGGAACAGCGAGTAACACAGATACGCAGTATTTT. Protein sequence: CASSGTASNTDTQYF.

The sample holds many counts of this clone. V usage is TRBV5-4 and J usage is TRBJ2-1; D is uncertain. This CDR3 has 14 residues. Germline V gene data show CDR1 as SGHNT and CDR2 as YYREEE (reference sequence). The ends were cut back, 0 bases at V and 3 bases at J, with 7 bases in the middle. CDR3: CASSLGALYNEQFF. As DNA, the CDR3 is TGTGCCAGCAGCTTGGGTGCCCTCTACAATGAGCAGTTCTTC.

This clone has just a few counts. The V and J genes are TRBV6-4 and TRBJ1-5, with D possibly being TRBD1 or TRBD2 (5 bases each). TRBJ2-3 matches the DNA end more closely, so the J call is doubtful. The germline V gene encodes CDR1 MRHNA and CDR2 SNTAGT. CDR3 size: 15 residues. CDR3 loop: CASNWGTDSNQPQYF. The CDR3 DNA sequence: TGTGCCAGCAATTGGGGGACCGATAGCAATCAGCCCCAGTATTTT.

By frequency in the sample, this clone is medium-sized. This chain connects TRBV6-1 to TRBJ1-3, with D uncertain. Trimming cost V 10 bases and J 0 bases, with 16 bases left between them. Per the germline V gene, CDR1 is MNHNS and CDR2 is SASEGT. This CDR3 is 15 amino acids long. CDR3 loop: CATKGPGNSGNTIYF. CDR3 nucleotides: TGTGCCACGAAAGGGCCGGGAAACTCTGGAAACACCATATATTTT.

This chain uses TRBV7-9 with TRBJ1-2; D perhaps matches TRBD1 (6 bases). CDR1 is SEHNR, CDR2 FQNEAQ, per germline (reference sequence). The length of the CDR3 is 14 residues. The ends were cut back, 5 bases at V and 5 bases at J, with 15 bases in the middle. As DNA, the CDR3 is TGTGCCAGCAGCGCCGGGGGGACAATTTATGGCTACACCTTC. As protein: CASSAGGTIYGYTF.

This clone was recorded only once. V usage is TRBV11-2 and J usage is TRBJ2-3; a possible D gene is TRBD1 (6 bases). CDR3 length equals 19 residues. CDR1 and CDR2 from the germline V gene are SGHAT and FQNNGV. V lost 0 bases, J lost 0 bases, and 19 bases lay in between. CDR3 in DNA: TGTGCCAGCAGCTTAGATCTGCAGGGGATTTGGGGAAGCACAGATACGCAGTATTTT. Protein: CASSLDLQGIWGSTDTQYF.

This clone was recorded many times. This may stem from a read error, because a much larger clone lies one nucleotide away. The V gene is TRBV2, the J gene TRBJ2-1; D gene ambiguous. Germline V lookup: CDR1 SNHLY, CDR2 FYNNEI. The length of the CDR3 is 14 residues. In DNA, the CDR3 is TGTACCAGCAGTTTACAGTCTGTTTACAATGAGCAGTTCTTC. Translated: CTSSLQSVYNEQFF.

This clone came up many times. The chain is built from TRBV30 and TRBJ1-2, with D possibly TRBD1 on 5 matching bases. Germline CDR1 is GTSNPN and CDR2 is SVGIG (reference sequence). The V gene lost 5 bases and the J gene lost 4 bases, with 20 bases spanning the gap. There are 15 residues in the CDR3. The CDR3 nucleotides read TGTGCCTGGCGAACCCAGGTGGGAGGGGCCTATGGCTACACCTTC. It translates to CAWRTQVGGAYGYTF.